The TCR beta chain described here comes from a study of human thymus T cells. Unmatched junction bases numbered 19, after V lost 3 bases and J lost 5 bases. CDR1 is SGHNT and CDR2 is YYREEE in the germline V gene (reference sequence). The CDR3 is 18 residues long. Clones were read by immunoSEQ multiplex PCR, and TCRdb kept only the in-frame ones, dropping some. The profile shows just over 45,000 clones, just under 95% of them singletons. Specimen: blood. The TCR originated in a girl less than two years old with a congenital heart defect but otherwise immunologically healthy. This chain joins TRBV5-4 and TRBJ2-5, with 7 nucleotides matching TRBD2. In DNA form, the CDR3 reads TGTGCCAGCAGCTGGGGCAGCGGGATGAGATCATCCCTGGAGACCCAGTACTTC. It codes for CASSWGSGMRSSLETQYF.